The next 25 T cell receptor beta chains were all read from a single sample in a study of blood T cells in healthy people across ages. A J-beta primer mix and a sample-barcoded 5' primer were used in a second PCR of about 7 to 12 cycles. TCRdb re-derived calls from the 5' RACE reads in MiXCR, one entry per CDR3 protein. The table shows fewer than 800,000 distinct CDR3 sequences, with 20% to 30% occurring only once. These data are also associated with another study on T cells of mothers and their children.

The sample was blood. The receptors shown here come from a boy younger than 18 in good health.

This clonotype appeared a few times. The gene calls are TRBV3-1 and TRBJ2-5; 8 nucleotides line up with TRBD1. This CDR3 comprises 15 residues. CDR1 is LGHDT, CDR2 YNNKEL, per germline (reference sequence). V shed 0 bases and J 5 bases; nucleotides not matched to a gene: 5. In DNA form, the CDR3 reads TGTGCCAGCAGCCAAGAATCCAGGGGGCGGGAGACCCAGTACTTC. Its translation is CASSQESRGRETQYF.

The chain uses TRBV7-2 and TRBJ2-7; 15 nucleotides line up with TRBD2. V lost 6 bases and J lost 0; bases outside the gene matches: 3. This CDR3 spans 16 amino acids. CDR1 is SGHTA and CDR2 is FQGNSA in the germline V gene. CDR3 sequence (DNA): TGTGCCAGCAGTGGACTAGCGGGAGGGCCCTCCTACGAGCAGTACTTC. The encoded protein is CASSGLAGGPSYEQYF.

This clonotype was detected only a few times. This chain uses TRBV27 with TRBJ2-3; 10 bases match TRBD2. Losses at the gene ends were 0 bases for V and 0 bases for J; bases not matched to a gene: 6. The CDR3 is 18 amino acids. The germline V gene has CDR1 MNHEY and CDR2 SMNVEV (reference sequence). CDR3 sequence (DNA): TGTGCCAGCAGTTTATCGGCTAGCGGGAGCCCTAGCACAGATACGCAGTATTTT. The encoded protein is CASSLSASGSPSTDTQYF.

Turning to this clonotype: One end of the junction varies from germline; a read error may be responsible. This chain links TRBV12-3 or TRBV12-4 with TRBJ2-5; 7 nucleotides align to TRBD2. CDR3 length: 14 residues. The CDR3 loop is CASSFGLRGETQYF. In nucleotides, the CDR3 is TGTGCCAGCAGTTTCGGACTACGGGGGGAGACCCAATACTTC.

This clonotype has a handful of counts. The chain links TRBV5-1 to TRBJ2-5; a possible D gene is TRBD1 (6 bases). The J call could be wrong; TRBJ2-1 is a better fit for the DNA end. This CDR3 comprises 17 residues. The germline V gene has CDR1 SGHRS and CDR2 YFSETQ. The CDR3 is CASSSRFPPTGYNEQFF. CDR3 DNA sequence: TGCGCCAGCAGCTCCCGATTCCCGCCAACAGGGTACAATGAGCAGTTCTTC.

This clonotype was picked up a small number of times. This chain links TRBV5-6 with TRBJ2-1, with 11 bases that match TRBD2. CDR3 length: 16 amino acids. The V gene end was trimmed by 4 bases and the J gene end by 2 bases; junction bases not matched to a gene: 5. Germline V CDR1 and CDR2: SGHDT, YYEEEE. The CDR3 protein is CASSHRLAGPYNEQFF. The CDR3 DNA reads as TGTGCCAGCAGCCACCGACTAGCGGGGCCCTACAATGAGCAGTTCTTC.

The chain couples TRBV19 to TRBJ2-4; 8 nucleotides align to TRBD1. Looked up from germline, CDR1 is LNHDA and CDR2 is SQIVND (reference sequence). The CDR3 spans 17 residues. The trim removed 4 bases at V and 1 base at J, leaving 9 bases unmatched. The CDR3 loop reads CASSTATGARAKNIQYF. The CDR3 DNA reads TGTGCCAGTAGTACGGCGACAGGGGCCCGGGCCAAAAACATTCAGTACTTC. The full variable domain, in which reference TRBV19 and TRBJ2-4 provide the parts outside the CDR3, is DGGITQSPKYLFRKEGQNVTLSCEQNLNHDAMYWYRQDPGQGLRLIYYSQIVNDFQKGDIAEGYSVSREKKESFPLTVTSAQKNPTAFYLCASSTATGARAKNIQYFGAGTRLSVL.

The chain joins TRBV12-3 or TRBV12-4 to TRBJ2-1, with 8 bases lining up with TRBD2. The junction had 5 bases not matched to a gene; V was cut back by 0 bases and J by 1 base. The CDR3 runs to 17 residues. The CDR3 sequence: CASSLARGGRSYNEQFF. For the CDR3, the DNA is TGTGCCAGCAGTTTAGCGCGGGGCGGGAGGTCCTACAATGAGCAGTTCTTC.

A few counts support this clonotype. The chain is built from TRBV20-1 and TRBJ2-2, with no clear D. The germline V gene encodes CDR1 DFQATT and CDR2 SNEGSKA (reference sequence). Trimming took off 2 bases at V and 2 bases at J, with 12 bases between the two ends. The CDR3 extends over 15 amino acids. The CDR3 bases are TGCAGTGCTAGATCGAGGACGGAAAACACCGGGGAGCTGTTTTTT. Amino acid sequence: CSARSRTENTGELFF.

J is TRBJ2-1 and V is TRBV6-5; possibly TRBD2 for D (6 bases). This CDR3 is built from 14 residues. Germline lookup yields CDR1 MNHEY and CDR2 SVGAGI. V dropped 8 bases and J dropped 5 bases, with 16 bases sitting between them. Here the CDR3 DNA reads TGTGCCAGCGGAGCTAGCGCCAGCCACAATGAGCAGTTCTTC. Translated: CASGASASHNEQFF.

This clonotype was counted between two and nine times. The chain couples TRBV28 to TRBJ2-7, with a weak D call TRBD2 (5 bases). The V end was cut by 2 bases, the J end by 6 bases, with 14 bases between. Germline V gene data show CDR1 as MDHEN and CDR2 as SYDVKM. The CDR3 has 14 amino acids. DNA for the CDR3: TGTGCCAGCAGTTTAGGTACTAGTTTTCCCGAGCAGTACTTC. It translates to CASSLGTSFPEQYF. The full variable domain, rest sourced from reference TRBV28 and TRBJ2-7, is DVKVTQSSRYLVKRTGEKVFLECVQDMDHENMFWYRQDPGLGLRLIYFSYDVKMKEKGDIPEGYSVSREKKERFSLILESASTNQTSMYLCASSLGTSFPEQYFGPGTRLTVT.

This clonotype was counted a few times. The chain has TRBV7-2 and TRBJ2-7, with 12 bases matching TRBD2. Germline V lookup: CDR1 SGHTA, CDR2 FQGNSA. CDR3 length equals 16 residues. J was trimmed by 3 bases and V by 2 bases; bases with no gene match: 5. CDR3 amino acids: CASSLRASGGGYEQYF. DNA for the CDR3: TGTGCCAGCAGCTTAAGGGCTAGCGGGGGGGGCTACGAGCAGTACTTC.

In this sample, this clonotype turned up once. The J gene is TRBJ2-1, the V gene TRBV29-1, with 8 bases that match TRBD2. Germline values: CDR1 SQVTM, CDR2 ANQGSEA. V was pared by 3 bases and J by 5 bases, with 6 bases of the junction left unmatched. The CDR3 runs 14 residues. For the CDR3, the DNA is TGCAGCGTTGAGGCCAGGACTAGCAACAATGAGCAGTTCTTC. Encoded protein: CSVEARTSNNEQFF.

This clonotype was observed a few times. The V call is TRBV7-8, the J call TRBJ2-5; 8 bases match TRBD2. V shed 6 bases and J 2 bases; nucleotides not matched to a gene: 17. The CDR3 extends over 18 amino acids. Germline V gives CDR1 SGHVS, CDR2 FQNEAQ. The CDR3 nucleotides are TGTGCCAGCAGTGTGCCCGCCAGAGCGGGGGTATTACAAGAGACCCAGTACTTC. This encodes CASSVPARAGVLQETQYF. Together with reference TRBV7-8 and TRBJ2-5, the CDR3 gives the full variable domain: GAGVSQSPRYKVAKRGQDVALRCDPISGHVSLFWYQQALGQGPEFLTYFQNEAQLDKSGLPSDRFFAERPEGSVSTLKIQRTQQEDSAVYLCASSVPARAGVLQETQYFGPGTRLLVL.

This clonotype was detected only a few times. V usage is TRBV18 and J usage is TRBJ1-1; D not certain. Germline-derived CDR1 and CDR2 are KGHSH and LQKENI. V dropped 6 bases and J dropped 6 bases, with 17 bases sitting between them. This CDR3 has 14 residues. CDR3 residues: CASSSRKGDAEAFF. DNA of the CDR3: TGTGCCAGCTCCTCACGTAAGGGCGACGCTGAAGCTTTCTTT. The variable domain in full, completed from reference TRBV18 and TRBJ1-1, reads NAGVMQNPRHLVRRRGQEARLRCSPMKGHSHVYWYRQLPEEGLKFMVYLQKENIIDESGMPKERFSAEFPKEGPSILRIQQVVRGDSAAYFCASSSRKGDAEAFFGQGTRLTVV.

This clonotype has a handful of counts. The rearrangement uses TRBV20-1 and TRBJ2-7; tentatively, D is TRBD1 or TRBD2 (5 bases each). This CDR3 region has 12 residues. The ends were cut back, 5 bases at V and 1 base at J, with 9 bases in the middle. Germline assignment: CDR1 DFQATT and CDR2 SNEGSKA (reference sequence). This CDR3 is CSAGTTSYEQYF. In DNA form, the CDR3 reads TGCAGTGCTGGGACGACTTCCTACGAGCAGTACTTC.

The chain carries TRBV12-3 or TRBV12-4 and TRBJ2-2, with 7 bases that match TRBD1. The CDR3 sequence is 15 residues long. Trimming took 4 bases from V and 4 from J; bases not matched to a gene: 6. DNA for the CDR3: TGTGCCAGCAGTTCCGGGACAGACATCACCGGGGAGCTGTTTTTT. Its protein is CASSSGTDITGELFF.

V usage is TRBV5-6 and J usage is TRBJ1-2; D remains ambiguous. V was pared by 4 bases and J by 6 bases, with 13 bases between. The CDR3 is 13 amino acids. From germline, CDR1 is SGHDT and CDR2 YYEEEE. CDR3 DNA: TGTGCCAGCAGCGACCCGGACGGAAATGGCTACACCTTC. Translated: CASSDPDGNGYTF. Filled out from reference TRBV5-6 and TRBJ1-2, the complete variable domain reads DAGVTQSPTHLIKTRGQQVTLRCSPKSGHDTVSWYQQALGQGPQFIFQYYEEEERQRGNFPDRFSGHQFPNYSSELNVNALLLGDSALYLCASSDPDGNGYTFGSGTRLTVV.

This clonotype was recorded at least ten times. This chain links TRBV11-2 with TRBJ2-1; perhaps TRBD2 as D (5 bases). Per germline, CDR1 SGHAT and CDR2 FQNNGV. The CDR3 runs to 14 residues. Trimming shortened V by 5 bases and J by 7 bases, and 15 bases separated the two germline ends. The DNA of the CDR3 is TGTGCCAGCAGCCGGGGAACTAGTCGGAATGAGCAGTTCTTC. This sequence encodes CASSRGTSRNEQFF.

V gene TRBV7-2 combines with J gene TRBJ2-5, with D possibly TRBD1 on 5 matching bases. Matching the DNA end better, TRBJ2-7 makes the J call doubtful. CDR1 and CDR2 from the germline V gene are SGHTA and FQGNSA. CDR3 length: 13 amino acids. The CDR3 here is CASSLYRNYEQYF. The CDR3, as DNA: TGTGCCAGCAGCTTATACAGGAACTACGAGCAGTACTTC.

In its sample, this clonotype was seen a few times. The chain combines TRBV4-2 with TRBJ2-1; D is unclear. The J call may be incorrect, as the DNA end agrees better with TRBJ2-5. CDR3 length: 14 amino acids. The germline gives CDR1 LGHNA, CDR2 YNFKEQ. The CDR3 loop reads CASSQARADETQYF. The CDR3 coding sequence is TGTGCCAGCAGCCAGGCACGGGCAGACGAGACCCAGTACTTC.

This clonotype was seen more than once but under ten times. The chain carries TRBV27 and TRBJ2-7, with TRBD1 matching 8 bases. After removal of 6 bases from V and 7 bases from J, the junction contained 14 bases not matched to a gene. The CDR3 extends over 15 amino acids. The germline CDR1 and CDR2 sequences are MNHEY and SMNVEV (reference sequence). CDR3 amino acids: CASRPDRGQGGEQYF. CDR3 DNA sequence: TGTGCCAGCAGACCCGACAGGGGACAAGGAGGTGAGCAGTACTTC.

The rearrangement links TRBV7-2 to TRBJ2-5; D gene uncertain. Gene TRBJ2-1 matches the end of the DNA better, so the J call may be wrong. Germline CDR1 and CDR2: SGHTA and FQGNSA. This CDR3 is 13 amino acids long. CDR3 residues: CASSLSEVVGQFF. CDR3 nucleotides: TGTGCCAGCAGCTTAAGCGAGGTGGTGGGTCAGTTCTTC.

V is TRBV3-1 and J is TRBJ2-5; 9 bases line up with TRBD2. The assigned J gene may be wrong: the sequence end matches TRBJ2-1 better. From germline, CDR1 is LGHDT and CDR2 YNNKEL (reference sequence). The CDR3 runs to 15 residues. This chain's CDR3 is CASRREGQSGYEQFF. The CDR3 DNA is TGTGCCAGCAGGCGGGAGGGCCAATCAGGTTATGAGCAGTTCTTC.

The V gene is TRBV29-1, the J gene TRBJ2-5; tentative D call: TRBD1 (6 bases). The end of the DNA aligns better with TRBJ2-1, so the J call may be wrong. Per germline, CDR1 SQVTM and CDR2 ANQGSEA. CDR3 length: 13 residues. CDR3 DNA: TGCAGCGTTCTACACAGGGATCTCAATGAGCAGTTCTTC. Its protein is CSVLHRDLNEQFF.